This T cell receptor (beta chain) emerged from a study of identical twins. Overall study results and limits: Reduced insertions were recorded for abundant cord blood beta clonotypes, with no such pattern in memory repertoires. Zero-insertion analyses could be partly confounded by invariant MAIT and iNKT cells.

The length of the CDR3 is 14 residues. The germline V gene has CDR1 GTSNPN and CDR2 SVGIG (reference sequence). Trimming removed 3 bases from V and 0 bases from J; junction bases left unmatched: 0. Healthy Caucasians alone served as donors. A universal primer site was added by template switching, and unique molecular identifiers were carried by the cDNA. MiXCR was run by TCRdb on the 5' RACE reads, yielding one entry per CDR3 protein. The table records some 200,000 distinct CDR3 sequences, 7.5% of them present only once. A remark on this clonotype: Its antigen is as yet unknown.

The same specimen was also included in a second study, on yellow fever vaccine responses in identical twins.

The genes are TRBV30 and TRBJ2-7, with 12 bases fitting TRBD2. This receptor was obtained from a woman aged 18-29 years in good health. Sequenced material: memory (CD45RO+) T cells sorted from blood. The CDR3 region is CAWRTSGGSYEQYF. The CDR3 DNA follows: TGTGCCTGGAGGACTAGCGGGGGCTCCTACGAGCAGTACTTC.